This T cell receptor beta chain derives from a study of blood T cell repertoires in COVID-19. Looking at the study overall: Sample material is recorded as cDNA or gDNA derived from T cells, B-cell-depleted T cells, or PBMCs.

The V gene lost 5 bases and the J gene lost 1 base, with 8 bases spanning the gap. CDR3 length: 13 amino acids. Germline V gene data show CDR1 as WSHSY and CDR2 as SAAADI. TCRdb's table, derived via immunoSEQ multiplex PCR, lists solely in-frame clones and lacks some. This repertoire shows about 47,000 clones, more than 75% found once; its top ten account for roughly 13%. This sequence originates from a human donor with acute or convalescent COVID-19. The donor label of this sample is uncertain. The sequenced sample consisted of peripheral blood. The chain couples TRBV10-2 to TRBJ1-1, with no clear D. In DNA form, the CDR3 reads TGCGCCAGCAGTCATGGCGGGAACACTGAAGCTTTCTTT. Protein product: CASSHGGNTEAFF.